The rows below give T cell receptor beta chains drawn from one sample of a study of a mutant IDH1 vaccine in newly diagnosed glioma. TCRdb keeps only in-frame clones here, not all; method: immunoSEQ multiplex PCR. The sample shows 50,000 to 75,000 clones, under 90% of them seen only once. The antigens these receptors bind are not known. The input for sequencing was PBMCs, taken from a glioma patient whose treatment included an IDH1 peptide vaccine. All receptors derive from a woman between 45 and 60 years old with glioma. The CDR3 runs from the conserved cysteine through the conserved F or W. The order of the fields is clone size, V gene, J gene, D gene, CDR3 DNA, CDR3 protein. The D gene is left open where the match is weak. Rows may omit the clone size; those that give it use once, few, many or a size class.

.	TRBV30	TRBJ1-2	.	TGTGCCTGGAGTTCCTCCAAGGAAGGGCATGGCTACACCTTC	CAWSSSKEGHGYTF
.	TRBV7-8	TRBJ1-6	.	TGTGCCAGCAGCTTAGAGCACGGAAATAATTCACCCCTCCACTTT	CASSLEHGNNSPLHF
.	TRBV7-3	TRBJ1-1	.	TGTGCCAGCAGCTTTACAGCGAACACTGAAGCTTTCTTT	CASSFTANTEAFF
.	TRBV4-3	TRBJ2-1	.	TGCGCCAGCAGCCACGGACAATCCAATGAGCAGTTCTTC	CASSHGQSNEQFF
.	TRBV30	TRBJ2-7	.	TGTGCCTGGAGCGCGGGTTCCTACGAGCAGTACTTC	CAWSAGSYEQYF
.	TRBV7-2	TRBJ2-4	.	TGTGCCAGCACCCTAATGCCGACAGGTTCGGCTCAGTACTTC	CASTLMPTGSAQYF
.	TRBV13	TRBJ1-1	TRBD1	TGTGCCAGCAGACAAACAGGGGTCATCACTGAAGCTTTCTTT	CASRQTGVITEAFF
.	TRBV7-9	TRBJ1-5	.	TGTGCCAGCAGCTTGTCCCAGGGAGTGCAGCCCCAGCATTTT	CASSLSQGVQPQHF
.	TRBV30	TRBJ1-4	TRBD1	TGTGCCTGGAGTGTAGGGACAGGGGGACGTAATGAAAAACTGTTTTTT	CAWSVGTGGRNEKLFF
.	TRBV5-1	TRBJ2-2	TRBD1	TGCGCCAGCAGCGGGACAGGGGGCTTGGACGGGGAGCTGTTTTTT	CASSGTGGLDGELFF
.	TRBV5-1	TRBJ1-2	.	TGCGCCAGCAGCGAGGCGGGGGACTATGGCTACACCTTC	CASSEAGDYGYTF
.	TRBV7-2	TRBJ2-3	.	TGTGCCAGCAGCTTCGGGCCTAGCACAGATACGCAGTATTTT	CASSFGPSTDTQYF
few	TRBV14	TRBJ1-1	.	TGTGCCAGCAGCCAAGACCTCCGGACTGAAGCTTTCTTT	CASSQDLRTEAFF
.	TRBV5-6	TRBJ1-2	.	TGTGCCAGCAGCTTGCGGGGCGGGGGCTATGGCTACACCTTC	CASSLRGGGYGYTF
.	TRBV2	TRBJ2-5	.	TGTGCCAGCAGGGGGCGGACCCAGTACTTC	CASRGRTQYF